Below, 28 T cell receptor beta chains from the same sample are listed, as sequenced in a study of blood T cell repertoires in COVID-19. Here immunoSEQ multiplex PCR was the method, and the copy in TCRdb shows in-frame clones only, minus some. The repertoire holds about 220,000 clones, with 70% to 90% as singletons. Sequenced input: peripheral blood. Source of these receptors: a woman in her 70s with COVID-19, enrolled during active disease.

This rearrangement joins TRBV9 to TRBJ2-2; no definite D call. V shed 0 bases and J shed 0 bases, with 9 bases lying between them. The CDR3 covers 16 residues. Germline values: CDR1 SGDLS, CDR2 YYNGEE. DNA for the CDR3: TGTGCCAGCAGCGTAGCTAAACAGTCGAACACCGGGGAGCTGTTTTTT. This encodes CASSVAKQSNTGELFF.

The rearrangement links TRBV7-2 to TRBJ1-2; a weak D match, TRBD1 (6 bases). This CDR3 comprises 15 residues. Looked up from germline, CDR1 is SGHTA and CDR2 is FQGNSA. V was cut by 1 base and J by 6 bases, with 15 bases left in between. The CDR3 coding sequence is TGTGCCAGCAGCTTAGGGCCGGCCAGGGGAGATGGCTACACCTTC. It encodes CASSLGPARGDGYTF.

The V gene is TRBV4-2, the J gene TRBJ1-1, with D perhaps matching TRBD1 (5 bases). The CDR3 is 15 amino acids. The germline CDR1 and CDR2 sequences are LGHNA and YNFKEQ. V was pared by 1 base and J by 3 bases, with 12 bases between. The CDR3 spells CASSQGAGRHTEAFF. As DNA, the CDR3 is TGTGCCAGCAGCCAAGGGGCAGGGCGCCACACTGAAGCTTTCTTT.

The chain carries TRBV5-1 and TRBJ1-2, with no clear D. Germline CDR1 is SGHRS and CDR2 is YFSETQ. The V end was cut by 0 bases, the J end by 4 bases, with 16 bases between. The CDR3 consists of 16 residues. The CDR3 DNA reads as TGCGCCAGCAGCTTGGGGATGGACTCCGCGGGCTATGGCTACACCTTC. This encodes CASSLGMDSAGYGYTF.

The chain is built from TRBV5-4 and TRBJ1-5; D is unclear. Trimming cost V 2 bases and J 3 bases, with 6 bases left between them. This CDR3 is built from 13 residues. Germline V gene sequence: CDR1 SGHNT, CDR2 YYREEE (reference sequence). Here the CDR3 DNA reads TGTGCCAGCAGCTTACAGCCCAATCAGCCCCAGCATTTT. This codes for CASSLQPNQPQHF.

The rearrangement uses TRBV9 and TRBJ1-4, with 8 bases fitting TRBD1. The CDR3 is 15 amino acids. The V gene's germline CDR1 is SGDLS and CDR2 YYNGEE. V dropped 3 bases and J dropped 7; count of bases not matched to a gene: 8. This CDR3 reads CASSAAGGGGEKLFF. The CDR3 nucleotides are TGTGCCAGCAGCGCCGCAGGGGGCGGTGGTGAAAAACTGTTTTTT.

This clone turned up a few times. The V gene is TRBV24-1, the J gene TRBJ1-5; D remains ambiguous. Trimming left V 8 bases short and J 4 bases short, with 11 bases between. Germline-derived CDR1 and CDR2 are KGHDR and SFDVKD. The CDR3 is 13 amino acids. The DNA for the CDR3 is TGTGCCACCACTGGGCCGCGAAATCAGCCCCAGCATTTT. Protein sequence: CATTGPRNQPQHF.

A remark on this clone: The sample has other DNA sequences that encode this CDR3 too. CDR3 DNA sequence: TGCGCCAGCAGCTTAGTATGGGGCCAGAATGGCTACACCTTC. It codes for CASSLVWGQNGYTF. This rearrangement joins TRBV5-1 to TRBJ1-2, with D possibly being TRBD1 (5 bases). Germline V gene sequence: CDR1 SGHRS, CDR2 YFSETQ. V gave up 2 bases and J gave up 6 bases, with 14 bases separating them. The CDR3 has 14 residues.

V gene TRBV5-1 combines with J gene TRBJ2-1; 14 bases map to TRBD2. This CDR3 contains 19 residues. The ends lost 0 bases at V and 0 bases at J; junction bases unmatched: 5. The germline CDR1 and CDR2 sequences are SGHRS and YFSETQ. The CDR3 sequence is CASSLGLAGGISSYNEQFF. The CDR3 region has the DNA TGCGCCAGCAGCTTGGGACTAGCGGGAGGGATTAGCTCCTACAATGAGCAGTTCTTC.

V gene TRBV5-6 combines with J gene TRBJ1-1; TRBD1 matches 7 bases. The CDR3 extends over 13 amino acids. The V gene end was trimmed by 4 bases and the J gene end by 6 bases; junction bases not matched to a gene: 6. Per germline, CDR1 SGHDT and CDR2 YYEEEE. CDR3 sequence reads: CASSGIGTAEAFF. In DNA, the CDR3 is TGTGCCAGCAGCGGGATTGGGACAGCTGAAGCTTTCTTT.

This chain joins TRBV7-2 and TRBJ1-2, with 8 nucleotides matching TRBD1. CDR1 is SGHTA, CDR2 FQGNSA, per germline. This CDR3 region has 15 residues. V was pared by 5 bases and J by 4 bases, with 9 bases of the junction left unmatched. Here the CDR3 DNA reads TGTGCCAGCAGCCCTTCGGACAGGGCCGGCTATGGCTACACCTTC. Residues: CASSPSDRAGYGYTF. Drawing the rest from reference TRBV7-2 and TRBJ1-2, the complete variable domain is GAGVSQSPSNKVTEKGKDVELRCDPISGHTALYWYRQSLGQGLEFLIYFQGNSAPDKSGLPSDRFSAERTGGSVSTLTIQRTQQEDSAVYLCASSPSDRAGYGYTFGSGTRLTVV.

The gene calls are TRBV3-1 (or the pseudogene TRBV3-2) and TRBJ1-1; 7 bases match TRBD1. V lost 6 bases to trimming and J lost 2 bases; unmatched junction nucleotides: 6. CDR1 LGHDT and CDR2 YNNKEL come from the germline V gene (reference sequence). The CDR3 runs to 14 residues. As DNA, the CDR3 is TGTGCCAGCAGTTACAGGGGTGGAAACACTGAAGCTTTCTTT. It codes for CASSYRGGNTEAFF.

V gene TRBV27 combines with J gene TRBJ2-1; 12 bases map to TRBD2. Trimming removed 6 bases from V and 1 base from J; junction bases left unmatched: 10. Germline V lookup: CDR1 MNHEY, CDR2 SMNVEV (reference sequence). CDR3 length: 18 residues. CDR3 region: CASSSLAGGPRSYNEQFF. The CDR3, as DNA: TGTGCCAGCAGCTCGCTAGCGGGAGGGCCCAGGTCCTACAATGAGCAGTTCTTC.

The chain employs TRBV10-3 and TRBJ2-7, with 15 positions matching TRBD2. In germline, CDR1 is ENHRY, CDR2 SYGVKD. Losses at the gene ends were 5 bases for V and 5 bases for J; bases not matched to a gene: 7. The CDR3 sequence is 16 residues long. CDR3 DNA sequence: TGTGCCATCAGTAAGGGACTAGCGGGAGGACTCCACGAGCAGTACTTC. This gives the protein CAISKGLAGGLHEQYF.

The genes are TRBV6-5 and TRBJ1-5; 10 nucleotides agree with TRBD1. The J segment lost 6 bases and the V segment lost 6 bases, leaving 5 bases of the junction unmatched. Germline CDR1 MNHEY, CDR2 SVGAGI. The CDR3 consists of 14 residues. This CDR3 is CASRGTGVSQPQHF. CDR3 bases: TGTGCCAGCAGGGGGACAGGGGTGAGTCAGCCCCAGCATTTT.

In its sample, this clone was seen a few times. The chain uses TRBV18 and TRBJ2-4; 9 nucleotides agree with TRBD1. J was trimmed by 3 bases and V by 3 bases; bases with no gene match: 9. The germline V gene encodes CDR1 KGHSH and CDR2 LQKENI. The CDR3 is made up of 17 amino acids. The CDR3 is CASSPQNRGLGKNIQYF. The CDR3 DNA sequence: TGTGCCAGCTCACCCCAAAACAGGGGGCTGGGCAAAAACATTCAGTACTTC. Complete variable domain (other parts from reference TRBV18 and TRBJ2-4): NAGVMQNPRHLVRRRGQEARLRCSPMKGHSHVYWYRQLPEEGLKFMVYLQKENIIDESGMPKERFSAEFPKEGPSILRIQQVVRGDSAAYFCASSPQNRGLGKNIQYFGAGTRLSVL.

The CDR3 sequence: CASSSIQGNTGELFF. The DNA of the CDR3 is TGTGCCAGCAGTTCCATTCAGGGAAACACCGGGGAGCTGTTTTTT. This chain connects TRBV11-3 to TRBJ2-2; the D gene is possibly TRBD1 (5 bases). With 6 bases removed from V and 2 bases from J, the gap between germline ends came to 13 bases. The CDR3 is made up of 15 amino acids. Germline V CDR1 and CDR2: SGHNT, YENEEA.

The chain is built from TRBV5-1 and TRBJ1-1; possible D gene TRBD1, 5 bases. V was cut by 0 bases and J by 1 base, with 13 bases left in between. The germline V gene encodes CDR1 SGHRS and CDR2 YFSETQ. The CDR3 spans 16 residues. CDR3 protein: CASSLGQGITNTEAFF. Here the CDR3 DNA reads TGCGCCAGCAGCTTGGGGCAGGGAATAACGAACACTGAAGCTTTCTTT.

The rearrangement joins TRBV29-1 to TRBJ2-1, with 9 positions matching TRBD2. CDR1 is SQVTM, CDR2 ANQGSEA, per germline. Germline trimming cut 3 bases from V and 7 bases from J; bases unmatched to any gene: 4. The CDR3 loop spans 13 amino acids. The CDR3 DNA reads TGCAGCGTTGATGTAGCGGGAGCAAATGAGCAGTTCTTC. This encodes CSVDVAGANEQFF.

CDR3 DNA sequence: TGCGCCAGCAGCTTGGTCAGTAGTATAGCGCAGTACTTC. The encoded protein is CASSLVSSIAQYF. This chain links TRBV5-1 with TRBJ2-7; unclear D gene. Germline CDR1 and CDR2: SGHRS and YFSETQ. V gave up 0 bases and J gave up 9 bases, with 13 bases separating them. The CDR3 consists of 13 residues.

This chain links TRBV6-2 or TRBV6-3 with TRBJ1-3; D possibly corresponds to TRBD1 (5 bases). This CDR3 comprises 13 residues. V was pared by 2 bases and J by 14 bases, with 16 bases between. Germline lookup yields CDR1 MNHEY and CDR2 SVGEGT. CDR3 in amino acids: CASSYDGARILYF. The CDR3 DNA reads as TGTGCCAGCAGTTACGATGGGGCCAGGATCCTATATTTT.

V usage is TRBV5-1 and J usage is TRBJ1-3; D is ambiguous. CDR1 SGHRS and CDR2 YFSETQ come from the germline V gene. The CDR3 sequence is 15 residues long. V gave up 0 bases and J gave up 2 bases, with 9 bases separating them. The CDR3 nucleotides read TGCGCCAGCAGCTTGGACGGTCGAGCTGGAAACACCATATATTTT. Encoded protein: CASSLDGRAGNTIYF.

V and J are TRBV30 and TRBJ2-1, with 8 positions matching TRBD2. There are 11 residues in the CDR3. V lost 5 bases, J lost 8 bases, and 2 bases stayed unmatched. From germline, CDR1 is GTSNPN and CDR2 SVGIG (reference sequence). CDR3 region: CAWRREDEQFF. Written as DNA, the CDR3 is TGTGCCTGGCGGCGGGAGGATGAGCAGTTCTTC.

The J gene is TRBJ2-7, the V gene TRBV27, with D tentatively TRBD1 (6 bases). CDR1 and CDR2 from the germline V gene are MNHEY and SMNVEV (reference sequence). Trimming shortened V by 1 base and J by 4 bases, and 14 bases separated the two germline ends. The CDR3 is 15 residues long. The CDR3: CASSLLGDTQYEQYF. The CDR3 bases are TGTGCCAGCAGTTTATTAGGGGACACCCAATACGAGCAGTACTTC.

V and J are TRBV6-2 or TRBV6-3 and TRBJ1-5; 7 bases map to TRBD1. Germline CDR1 and CDR2: MNHEY and SVGEGT. This CDR3 has 17 residues. V lost 5 bases and J lost 1; bases outside the gene matches: 11. The CDR3 sequence is CASSDWQGDWSNQPQHF. The CDR3 DNA follows: TGTGCCAGCAGTGACTGGCAGGGGGACTGGAGCAATCAGCCCCAGCATTTT.

The chain is built from TRBV18 and TRBJ1-2; D ambiguous. Trimming shortened V by 2 bases and J by 3 bases, and 4 bases separated the two germline ends. Per the germline V gene, CDR1 is KGHSH and CDR2 is LQKENI. This CDR3 has 12 amino acids. The CDR3 DNA is TGTGCCAGCTCACCAGGAGACTATGGCTACACCTTC. Protein sequence: CASSPGDYGYTF.

The chain couples TRBV7-2 to TRBJ2-7; 8 nucleotides align to TRBD1. The trim removed 5 bases at V and 2 bases at J, leaving 8 bases unmatched. Germline lookup yields CDR1 SGHTA and CDR2 FQGNSA. The CDR3 length is 15 residues. The CDR3 bases are TGTGCCAGCAGCATAACCGGGACAGGAGCCTACGAGCAGTACTTC. Its protein product is CASSITGTGAYEQYF.

This chain uses TRBV15 with TRBJ1-4, with 7 bases that match TRBD1. The germline gives CDR1 LNHNV, CDR2 YYDKDF (reference sequence). J lost 8 bases, V lost 0 bases, and 3 bases had no gene match. CDR3 length: 14 amino acids. CDR3 sequence: CATSRDRGSEKLFF. For the CDR3, the DNA is TGTGCCACCAGCAGAGACAGGGGGAGCGAAAAACTGTTTTTT.